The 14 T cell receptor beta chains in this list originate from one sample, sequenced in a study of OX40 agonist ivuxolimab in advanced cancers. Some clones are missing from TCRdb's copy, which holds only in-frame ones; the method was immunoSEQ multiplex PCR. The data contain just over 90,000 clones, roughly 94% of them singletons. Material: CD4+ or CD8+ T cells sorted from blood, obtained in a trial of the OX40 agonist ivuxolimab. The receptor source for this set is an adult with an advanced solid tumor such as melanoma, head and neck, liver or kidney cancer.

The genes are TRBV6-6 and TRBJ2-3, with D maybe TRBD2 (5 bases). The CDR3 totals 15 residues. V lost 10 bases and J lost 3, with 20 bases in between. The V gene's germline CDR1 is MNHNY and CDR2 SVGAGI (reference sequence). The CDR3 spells CATRRGSRGTDTQYF. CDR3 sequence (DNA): TGTGCCACCCGACGTGGGTCTCGAGGGACAGATACGCAGTATTTT.

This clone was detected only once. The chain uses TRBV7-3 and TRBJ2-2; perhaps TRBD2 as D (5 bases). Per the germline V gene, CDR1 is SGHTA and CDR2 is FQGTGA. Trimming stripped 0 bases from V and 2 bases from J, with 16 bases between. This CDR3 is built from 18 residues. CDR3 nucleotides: TGTGCCAGCAGCTTAACCCTCGCGGGCGTCCCTAACACCGGGGAGCTGTTTTTT. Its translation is CASSLTLAGVPNTGELFF.

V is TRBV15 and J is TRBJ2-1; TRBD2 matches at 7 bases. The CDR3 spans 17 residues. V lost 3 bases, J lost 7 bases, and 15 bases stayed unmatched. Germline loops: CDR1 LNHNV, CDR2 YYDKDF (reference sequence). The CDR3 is CATSSEELAAIGNEQFF. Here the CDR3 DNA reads TGTGCCACCAGCAGTGAGGAGCTAGCGGCCATAGGTAATGAGCAGTTCTTC.

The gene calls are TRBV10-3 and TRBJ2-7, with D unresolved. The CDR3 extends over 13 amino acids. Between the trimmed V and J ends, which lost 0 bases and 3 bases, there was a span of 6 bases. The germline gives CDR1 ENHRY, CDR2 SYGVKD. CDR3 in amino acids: CAISESRVYEQYF. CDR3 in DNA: TGTGCCATCAGTGAGTCCAGAGTCTACGAGCAGTACTTC.

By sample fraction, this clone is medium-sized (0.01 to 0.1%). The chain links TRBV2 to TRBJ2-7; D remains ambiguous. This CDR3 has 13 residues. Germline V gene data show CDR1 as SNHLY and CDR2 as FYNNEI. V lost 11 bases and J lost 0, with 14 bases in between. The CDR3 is CASRATVSYEQYF. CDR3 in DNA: TGTGCCTCCCGGGCGACTGTCTCCTACGAGCAGTACTTC.

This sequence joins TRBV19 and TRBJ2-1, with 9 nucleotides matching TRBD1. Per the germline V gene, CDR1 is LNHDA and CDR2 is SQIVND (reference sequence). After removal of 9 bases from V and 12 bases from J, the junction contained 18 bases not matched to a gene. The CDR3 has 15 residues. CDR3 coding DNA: TGTGCCAGCGTCGGGAGAGGACAGGGGCACCCTGGGCAGTTCTTC. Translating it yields CASVGRGQGHPGQFF.

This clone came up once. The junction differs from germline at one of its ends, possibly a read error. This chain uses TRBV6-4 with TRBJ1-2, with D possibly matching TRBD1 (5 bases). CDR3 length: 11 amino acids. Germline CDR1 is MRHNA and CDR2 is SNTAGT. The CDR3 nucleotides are TGTGCCAGCAGTGGTGGGACGGTCATGTCCTTC. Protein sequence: CASSGGTVMSF.

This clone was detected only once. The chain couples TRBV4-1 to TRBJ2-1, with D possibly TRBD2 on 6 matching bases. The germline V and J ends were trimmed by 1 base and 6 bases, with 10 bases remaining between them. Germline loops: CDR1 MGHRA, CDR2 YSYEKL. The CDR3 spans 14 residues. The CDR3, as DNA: TGCGCCAGCAGCCAAGTAGGACTACTCAATGAGCAGTTCTTC. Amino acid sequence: CASSQVGLLNEQFF.

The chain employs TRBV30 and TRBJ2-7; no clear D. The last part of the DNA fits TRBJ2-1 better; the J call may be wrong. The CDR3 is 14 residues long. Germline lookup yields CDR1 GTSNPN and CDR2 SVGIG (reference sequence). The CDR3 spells CAWSIDRPYNEQFF. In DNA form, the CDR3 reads TGTGCCTGGAGTATCGACCGCCCCTACAATGAGCAGTTCTTC.

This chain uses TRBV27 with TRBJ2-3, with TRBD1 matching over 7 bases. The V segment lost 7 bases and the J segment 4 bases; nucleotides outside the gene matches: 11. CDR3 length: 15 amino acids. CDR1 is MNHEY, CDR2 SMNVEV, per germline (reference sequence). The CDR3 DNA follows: TGTGCCAGCAATTCCCTGGACAGGACGGCAGATACGCAGTATTTT. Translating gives CASNSLDRTADTQYF.

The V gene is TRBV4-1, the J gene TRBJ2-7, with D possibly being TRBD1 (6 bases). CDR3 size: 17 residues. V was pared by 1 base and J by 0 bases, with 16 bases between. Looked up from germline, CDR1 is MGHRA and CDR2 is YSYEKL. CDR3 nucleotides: TGCGCCAGCAGCCAAGTCGGTCTGCAGGGGAGCTCCTACGAGCAGTACTTC. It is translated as CASSQVGLQGSSYEQYF.

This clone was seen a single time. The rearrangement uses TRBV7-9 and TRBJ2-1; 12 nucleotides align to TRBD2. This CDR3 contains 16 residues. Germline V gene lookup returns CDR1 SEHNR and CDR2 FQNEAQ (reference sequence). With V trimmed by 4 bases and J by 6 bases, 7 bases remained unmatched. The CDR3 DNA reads TGTGCCAGCAGCTCCCGACTAGCGGGAGTCCTCAATGAGCAGTTCTTC. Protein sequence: CASSSRLAGVLNEQFF.

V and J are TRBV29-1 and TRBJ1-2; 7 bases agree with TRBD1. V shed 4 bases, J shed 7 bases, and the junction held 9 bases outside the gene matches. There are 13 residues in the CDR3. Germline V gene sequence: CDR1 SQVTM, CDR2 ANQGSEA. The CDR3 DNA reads TGCAGCGTTGGGGACAGTACCTATGGTGGCTACACCTTC. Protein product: CSVGDSTYGGYTF.

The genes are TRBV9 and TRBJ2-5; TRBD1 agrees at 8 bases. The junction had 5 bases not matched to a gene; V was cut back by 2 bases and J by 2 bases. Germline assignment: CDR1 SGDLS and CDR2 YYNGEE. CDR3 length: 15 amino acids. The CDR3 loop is CASSVEDREQETQYF. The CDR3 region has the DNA TGTGCCAGCAGCGTGGAGGACAGGGAGCAAGAGACCCAGTACTTC.